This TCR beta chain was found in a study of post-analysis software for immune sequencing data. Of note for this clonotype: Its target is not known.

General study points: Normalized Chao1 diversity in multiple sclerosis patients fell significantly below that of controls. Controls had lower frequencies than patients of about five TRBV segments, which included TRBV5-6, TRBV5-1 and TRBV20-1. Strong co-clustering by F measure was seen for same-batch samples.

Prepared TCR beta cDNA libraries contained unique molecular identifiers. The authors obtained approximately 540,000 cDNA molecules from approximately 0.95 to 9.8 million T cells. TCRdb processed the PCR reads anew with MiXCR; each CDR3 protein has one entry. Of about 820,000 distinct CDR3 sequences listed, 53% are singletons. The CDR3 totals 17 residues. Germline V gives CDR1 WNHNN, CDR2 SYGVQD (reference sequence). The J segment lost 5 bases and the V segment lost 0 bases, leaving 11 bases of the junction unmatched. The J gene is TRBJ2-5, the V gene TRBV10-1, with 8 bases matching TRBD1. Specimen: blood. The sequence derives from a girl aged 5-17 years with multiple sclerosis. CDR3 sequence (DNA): TGCGCCAGCAGTGAGTCCACAGGACAGGGCTCTGATGAGACCCAGTACTTC. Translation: CASSESTGQGSDETQYF.